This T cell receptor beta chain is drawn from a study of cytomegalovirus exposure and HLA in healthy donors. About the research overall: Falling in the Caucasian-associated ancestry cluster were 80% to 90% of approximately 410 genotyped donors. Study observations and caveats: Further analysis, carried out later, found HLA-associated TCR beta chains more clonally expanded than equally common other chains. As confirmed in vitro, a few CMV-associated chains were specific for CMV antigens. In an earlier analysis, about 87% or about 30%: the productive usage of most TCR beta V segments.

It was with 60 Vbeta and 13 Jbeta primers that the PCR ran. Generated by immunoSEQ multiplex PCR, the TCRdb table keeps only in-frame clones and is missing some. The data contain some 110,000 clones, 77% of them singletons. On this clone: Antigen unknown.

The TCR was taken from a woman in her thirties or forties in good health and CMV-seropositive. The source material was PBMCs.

CDR3 amino acids: CASSPLNQPQHF. Here the CDR3 DNA reads TGTGCCAGCAGTCCCTTAAATCAGCCCCAGCATTTT. The chain has TRBV5-8 and TRBJ1-5; D is ambiguous. The CDR3 sequence is 12 residues long. Trimming removed 5 bases at V and 4 bases at J, with 7 bases between. Germline CDR1 SGHTS, CDR2 YDEGEE.